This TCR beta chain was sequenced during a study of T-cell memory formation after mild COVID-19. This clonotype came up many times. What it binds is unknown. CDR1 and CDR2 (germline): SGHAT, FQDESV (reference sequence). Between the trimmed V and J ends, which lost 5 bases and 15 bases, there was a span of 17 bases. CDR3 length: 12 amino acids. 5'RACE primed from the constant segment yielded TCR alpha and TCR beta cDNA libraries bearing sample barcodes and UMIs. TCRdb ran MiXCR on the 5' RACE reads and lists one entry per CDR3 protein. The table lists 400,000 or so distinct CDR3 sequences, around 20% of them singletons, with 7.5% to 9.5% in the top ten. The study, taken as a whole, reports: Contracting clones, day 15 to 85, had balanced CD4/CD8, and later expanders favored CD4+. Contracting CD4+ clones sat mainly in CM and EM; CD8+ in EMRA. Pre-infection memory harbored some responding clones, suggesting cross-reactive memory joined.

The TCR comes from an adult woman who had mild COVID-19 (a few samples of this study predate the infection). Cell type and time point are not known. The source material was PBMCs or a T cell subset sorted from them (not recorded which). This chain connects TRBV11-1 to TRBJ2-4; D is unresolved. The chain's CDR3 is CASSPDGQVRYF. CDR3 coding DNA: TGTGCCAGCAGCCCCGATGGTCAGGTGCGGTACTTC.